This T cell receptor beta chain was observed in a study of CD8 T cells in ankylosing spondylitis. Study findings and constraints: It was reported that disease-linked clones were significantly enriched in matched ankylosing spondylitis synovial fluid.

Between the trimmed V and J ends, which lost 3 bases and 4 bases, there was a span of 7 bases. This CDR3 contains 12 residues. Germline lookup yields CDR1 MDHEN and CDR2 SYDVKM. This clonotype has at least ten counts. Its antigen is unknown. Library preparation for TCR beta used quantitative 5'-RACE with molecular barcodes. From the 5' RACE reads, TCRdb called clonotypes with MiXCR, one entry per CDR3 protein. The sample yields 150,000 or so distinct CDR3 sequences, 9.8% seen once. The V and J genes are TRBV28 and TRBJ2-7, with D uncertain. Source material: blood, either unsorted or a sorted T cell fraction (not recorded which). The clonotype comes from a female donor with ankylosing spondylitis or in good health (not recorded which). This chain's CDR3 is CASSFNLYEQYF. The DNA for the CDR3 is TGTGCCAGCAGTTTCAACCTGTACGAGCAGTACTTC.